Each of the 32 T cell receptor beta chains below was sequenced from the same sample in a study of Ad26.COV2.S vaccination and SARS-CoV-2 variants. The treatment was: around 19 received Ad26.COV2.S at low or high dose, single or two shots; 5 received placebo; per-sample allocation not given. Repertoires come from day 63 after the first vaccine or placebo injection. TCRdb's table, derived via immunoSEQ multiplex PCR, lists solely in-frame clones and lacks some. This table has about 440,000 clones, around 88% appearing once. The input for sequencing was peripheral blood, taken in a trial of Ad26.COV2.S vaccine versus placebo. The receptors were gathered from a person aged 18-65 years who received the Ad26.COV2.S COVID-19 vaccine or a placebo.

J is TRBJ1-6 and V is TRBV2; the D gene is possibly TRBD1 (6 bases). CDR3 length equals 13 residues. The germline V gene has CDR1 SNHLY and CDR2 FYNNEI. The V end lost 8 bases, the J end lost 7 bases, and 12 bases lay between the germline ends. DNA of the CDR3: TGTGCCAGCGGGCAGGGGTGGAATTCACCCCTCCACTTT. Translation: CASGQGWNSPLHF.

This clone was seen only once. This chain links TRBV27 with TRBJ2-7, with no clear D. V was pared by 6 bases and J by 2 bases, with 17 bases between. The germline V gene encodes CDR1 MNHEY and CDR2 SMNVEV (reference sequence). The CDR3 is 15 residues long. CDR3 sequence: CASSSPVKGTYEQYF. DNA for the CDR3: TGTGCCAGCAGCTCCCCCGTGAAAGGAACCTACGAGCAGTACTTC.

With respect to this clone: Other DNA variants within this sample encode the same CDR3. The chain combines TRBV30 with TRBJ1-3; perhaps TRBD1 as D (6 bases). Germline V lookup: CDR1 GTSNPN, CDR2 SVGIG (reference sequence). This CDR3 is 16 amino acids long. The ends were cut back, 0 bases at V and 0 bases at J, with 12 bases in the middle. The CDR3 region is CAWSVAGALSGNTIYF. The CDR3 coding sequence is TGTGCCTGGAGTGTGGCAGGGGCGCTCTCTGGAAACACCATATATTTT.

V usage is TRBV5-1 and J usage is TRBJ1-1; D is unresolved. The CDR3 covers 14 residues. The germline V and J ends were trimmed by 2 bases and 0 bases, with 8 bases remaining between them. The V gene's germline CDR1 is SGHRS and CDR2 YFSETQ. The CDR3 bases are TGCGCCAGCAGCTTCTCGGTGCTGAACACTGAAGCTTTCTTT. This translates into CASSFSVLNTEAFF.

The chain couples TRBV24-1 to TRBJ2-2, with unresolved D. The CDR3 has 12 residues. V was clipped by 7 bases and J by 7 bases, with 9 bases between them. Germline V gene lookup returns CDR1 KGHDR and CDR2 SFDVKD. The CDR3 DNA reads TGTGCCACCAGCTTATCATTCGGGGAGCTGTTTTTT. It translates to CATSLSFGELFF.

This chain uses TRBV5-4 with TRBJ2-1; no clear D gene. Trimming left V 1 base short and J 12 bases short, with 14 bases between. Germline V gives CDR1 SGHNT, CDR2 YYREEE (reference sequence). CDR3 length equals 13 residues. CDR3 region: CASSLQGSLGQFF. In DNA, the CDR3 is TGTGCCAGCAGCTTGCAAGGATCCCTAGGGCAGTTCTTC.

In DNA, the CDR3 is TGTGCCAGCAGCCAAGAGCAGCTAGCGGGAGGAGTTACAGATACGCAGTATTTT. This sequence encodes CASSQEQLAGGVTDTQYF. The chain couples TRBV3-1 (or the pseudogene TRBV3-2) to TRBJ2-3, with 11 bases that match TRBD2. The CDR3 is 18 residues long. The J segment lost 3 bases and the V segment lost 0 bases, leaving 8 bases of the junction unmatched. Germline loops: CDR1 LGHDT, CDR2 YNNKEL (reference sequence).

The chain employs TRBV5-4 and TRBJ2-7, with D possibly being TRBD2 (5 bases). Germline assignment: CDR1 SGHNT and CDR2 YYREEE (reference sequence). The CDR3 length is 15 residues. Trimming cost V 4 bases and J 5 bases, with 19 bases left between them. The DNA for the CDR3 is TGTGCCAGCAGCGGAATGAGGAACGTCGGGAACGAGCAGTACTTC. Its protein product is CASSGMRNVGNEQYF.

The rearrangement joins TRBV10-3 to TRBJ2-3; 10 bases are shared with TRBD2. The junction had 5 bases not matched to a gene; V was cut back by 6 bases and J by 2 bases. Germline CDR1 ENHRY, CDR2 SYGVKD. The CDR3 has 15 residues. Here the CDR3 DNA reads TGTGCCATCAGCAAGGGACTAGCGTTCACAGATACGCAGTATTTT. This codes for CAISKGLAFTDTQYF.

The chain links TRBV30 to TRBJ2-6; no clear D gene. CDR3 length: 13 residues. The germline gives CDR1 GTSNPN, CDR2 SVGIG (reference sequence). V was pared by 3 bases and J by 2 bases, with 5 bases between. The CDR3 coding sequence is TGTGCCTGGAGACAAACTGGGGCCAACGTCCTGACTTTC. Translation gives CAWRQTGANVLTF.

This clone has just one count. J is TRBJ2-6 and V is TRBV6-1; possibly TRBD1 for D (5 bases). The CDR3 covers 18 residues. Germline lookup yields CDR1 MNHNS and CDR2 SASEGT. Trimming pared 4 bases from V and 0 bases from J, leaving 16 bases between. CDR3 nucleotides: TGTGCCAGCAGTGCCAGGGTGGGGCGGCTCTCTGGGGCCAACGTCCTGACTTTC. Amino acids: CASSARVGRLSGANVLTF.

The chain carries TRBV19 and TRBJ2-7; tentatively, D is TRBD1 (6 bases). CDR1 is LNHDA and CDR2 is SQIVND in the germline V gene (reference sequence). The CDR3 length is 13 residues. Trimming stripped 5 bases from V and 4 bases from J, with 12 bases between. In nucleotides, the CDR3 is TGTGCCAGTAGTCTGGGGGCCAGATACGAGCAGTACTTC. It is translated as CASSLGARYEQYF.

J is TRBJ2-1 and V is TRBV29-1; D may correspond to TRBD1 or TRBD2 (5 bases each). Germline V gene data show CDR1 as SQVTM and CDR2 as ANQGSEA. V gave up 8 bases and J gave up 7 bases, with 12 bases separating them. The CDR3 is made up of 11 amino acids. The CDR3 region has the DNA TGCAGCTACCTGAGGGGTAATGAGCAGTTCTTC. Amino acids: CSYLRGNEQFF.

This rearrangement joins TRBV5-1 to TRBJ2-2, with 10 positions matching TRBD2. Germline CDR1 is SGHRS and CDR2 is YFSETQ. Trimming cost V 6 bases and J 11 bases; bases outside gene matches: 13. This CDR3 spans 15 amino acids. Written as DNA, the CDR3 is TGCGCCAGCAAAATGTCGTCTAGCGGGAGTCTAGAGCTGTTTTTT. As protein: CASKMSSSGSLELFF.

This chain's CDR3 is CASSADSASPLHF. The CDR3 bases are TGTGCCAGCAGCGCCGACAGCGCTTCACCCCTCCACTTT. The V and J genes are TRBV11-3 and TRBJ1-6; D is perhaps TRBD1 (5 bases). Germline assignment: CDR1 SGHNT and CDR2 YENEEA. V was clipped by 5 bases and J by 9 bases, with 11 bases between them. The CDR3 runs 13 residues.

CDR3 residues: CSASQDRSSYNSPLHF. CDR3 coding DNA: TGCAGTGCTAGTCAGGACAGGAGCTCCTATAATTCACCCCTCCACTTT. The chain recombines TRBV20-1 with TRBJ1-6; TRBD1 agrees at 7 bases. Germline CDR1 and CDR2: DFQATT and SNEGSKA (reference sequence). The V gene end was trimmed by 3 bases and the J gene end by 0 bases; junction bases not matched to a gene: 5. The CDR3 length is 16 residues.

CDR3 sequence reads: CASSRETGAGNTIYF. DNA of the CDR3: TGCGCCAGCAGCCGAGAGACAGGGGCTGGAAACACCATATATTTT. J is TRBJ1-3 and V is TRBV5-1; TRBD1 agrees at 8 bases. V lost 4 bases to trimming and J lost 2 bases; unmatched junction nucleotides: 5. CDR3 size: 15 residues. From germline, CDR1 is SGHRS and CDR2 YFSETQ.

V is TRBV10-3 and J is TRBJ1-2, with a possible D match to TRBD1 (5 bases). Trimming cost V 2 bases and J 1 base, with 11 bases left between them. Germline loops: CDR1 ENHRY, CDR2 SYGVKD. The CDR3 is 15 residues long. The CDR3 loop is CAISEGLRGNYGYTF. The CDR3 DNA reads TGTGCCATCAGTGAGGGTCTTAGGGGTAACTATGGCTACACCTTC.

In DNA form, the CDR3 reads TGTGCCAGCAGTTTACTCGGAGGGAGACTCAATGAGCAGTTCTTC. It translates to CASSLLGGRLNEQFF. The J gene is TRBJ2-1, the V gene TRBV28; D is perhaps TRBD2 (6 bases). The germline CDR1 and CDR2 sequences are MDHEN and SYDVKM. Deletions cut 2 bases from V and 6 bases from J, with 14 bases between. There are 15 residues in the CDR3.

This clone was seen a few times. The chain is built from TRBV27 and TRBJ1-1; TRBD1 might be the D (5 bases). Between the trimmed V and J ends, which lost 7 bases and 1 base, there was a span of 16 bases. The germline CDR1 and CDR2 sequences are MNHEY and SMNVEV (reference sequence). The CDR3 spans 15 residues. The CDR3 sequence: CASTIDGAGNTEAFF. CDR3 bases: TGTGCCAGCACCATTGATGGGGCGGGGAACACTGAAGCTTTCTTT.

The chain's CDR3 is CASSVGPEQGPEAFF. CDR3 sequence (DNA): TGTGCCAGCAGCGTAGGCCCCGAACAGGGACCTGAAGCTTTCTTT. V gene TRBV9 combines with J gene TRBJ1-1; maybe TRBD1 (6 bases). Germline loops: CDR1 SGDLS, CDR2 YYNGEE. The length of the CDR3 is 15 residues. The V end lost 0 bases, the J end lost 6 bases, and 15 bases lay between the germline ends.

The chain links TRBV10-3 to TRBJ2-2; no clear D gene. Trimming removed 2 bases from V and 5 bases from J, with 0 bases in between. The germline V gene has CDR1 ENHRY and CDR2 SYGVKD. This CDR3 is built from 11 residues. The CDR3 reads CAISETGELFF. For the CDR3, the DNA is TGTGCCATCAGTGAGACCGGGGAGCTGTTTTTT.

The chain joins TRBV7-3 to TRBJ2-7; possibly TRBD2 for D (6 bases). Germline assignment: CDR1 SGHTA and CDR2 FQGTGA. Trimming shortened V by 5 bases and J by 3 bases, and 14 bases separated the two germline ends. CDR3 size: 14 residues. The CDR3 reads CASSTYSGDYEQYF. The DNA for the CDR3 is TGTGCCAGCAGCACCTATAGCGGAGACTACGAGCAGTACTTC.

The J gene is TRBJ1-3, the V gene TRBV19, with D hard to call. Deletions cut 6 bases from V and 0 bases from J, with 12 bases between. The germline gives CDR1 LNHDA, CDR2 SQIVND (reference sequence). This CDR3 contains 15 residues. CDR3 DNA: TGTGCCAGTAGCCAGGACGGCTCCTCTGGAAACACCATATATTTT. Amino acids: CASSQDGSSGNTIYF.

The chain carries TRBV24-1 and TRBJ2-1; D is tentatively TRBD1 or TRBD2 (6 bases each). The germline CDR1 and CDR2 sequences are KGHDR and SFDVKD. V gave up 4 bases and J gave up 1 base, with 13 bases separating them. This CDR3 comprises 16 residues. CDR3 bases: TGTGCCACCAGTGAACCGGGGGCGGGTTCCTACAATGAGCAGTTCTTC. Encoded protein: CATSEPGAGSYNEQFF.

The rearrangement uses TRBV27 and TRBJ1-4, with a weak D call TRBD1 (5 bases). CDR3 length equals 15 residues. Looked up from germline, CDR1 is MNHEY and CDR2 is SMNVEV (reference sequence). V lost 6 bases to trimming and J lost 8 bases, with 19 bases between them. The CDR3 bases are TGTGCCAGCAGAAGTCTTGGGGGGTCGGGAGAAAAACTGTTTTTT. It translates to CASRSLGGSGEKLFF.

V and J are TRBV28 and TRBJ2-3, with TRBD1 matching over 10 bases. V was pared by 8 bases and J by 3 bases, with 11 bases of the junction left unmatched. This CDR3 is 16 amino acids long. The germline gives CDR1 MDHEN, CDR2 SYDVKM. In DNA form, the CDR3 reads TGTGCCAGCCCGGCCGGGACAGGGGCTCAAACAGATACGCAGTATTTT. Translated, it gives CASPAGTGAQTDTQYF.

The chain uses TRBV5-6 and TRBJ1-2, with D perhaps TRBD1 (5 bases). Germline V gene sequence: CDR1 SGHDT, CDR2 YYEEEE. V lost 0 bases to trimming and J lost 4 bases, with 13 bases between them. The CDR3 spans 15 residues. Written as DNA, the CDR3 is TGTGCCAGCAGCTTGGTGGCCAGGGAGGTCTATGGCTACACCTTC. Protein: CASSLVAREVYGYTF.

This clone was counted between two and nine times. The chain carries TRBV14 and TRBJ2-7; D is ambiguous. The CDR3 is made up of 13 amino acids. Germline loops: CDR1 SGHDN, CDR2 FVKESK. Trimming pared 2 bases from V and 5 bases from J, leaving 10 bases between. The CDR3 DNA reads TGTGCCAGCAGCCAAAGTTCGCGCCACGAGCAGTACTTC. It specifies CASSQSSRHEQYF.

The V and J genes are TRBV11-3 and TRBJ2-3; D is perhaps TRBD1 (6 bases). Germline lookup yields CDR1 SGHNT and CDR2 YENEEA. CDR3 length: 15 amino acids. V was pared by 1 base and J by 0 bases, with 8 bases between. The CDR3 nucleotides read TGTGCCAGCAGCTTAGGACAGGTTAGCACAGATACGCAGTATTTT. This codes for CASSLGQVSTDTQYF.

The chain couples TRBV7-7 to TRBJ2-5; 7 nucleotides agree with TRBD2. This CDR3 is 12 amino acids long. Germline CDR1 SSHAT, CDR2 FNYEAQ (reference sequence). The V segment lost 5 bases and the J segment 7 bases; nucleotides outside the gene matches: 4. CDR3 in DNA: TGTGCCAGCAGCAACACGGGGGGGACCCAGTACTTC. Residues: CASSNTGGTQYF.

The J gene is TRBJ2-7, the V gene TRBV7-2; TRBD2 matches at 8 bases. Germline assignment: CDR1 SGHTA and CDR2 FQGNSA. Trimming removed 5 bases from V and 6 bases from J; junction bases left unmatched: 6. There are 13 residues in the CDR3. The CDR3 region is CASSEGLAGEQYF. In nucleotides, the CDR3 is TGTGCCAGCAGCGAAGGACTAGCCGGCGAGCAGTACTTC.